This paragraph covers one T cell receptor (beta chain) sequence. What it binds is not known. This entry comes from a study of T cell responses to AZD1222 COVID-19 vaccine. Trimming took 2 bases from V and 6 from J, leaving 17 bases between them. Germline CDR1 is LGHNT and CDR2 is FRNRAP. This CDR3 has 16 amino acids. Generated by immunoSEQ multiplex PCR, the TCRdb table keeps only in-frame clones and is missing some. The sample has over 140,000 clones; the top ten hold 2.2%. Study results and limitations: White British people made up most donors, females outnumbered males, and clonal diversity was possibly underestimated.

Sequencing was done on a sample of peripheral blood. This sequence originates from an adult in good health. The chain recombines TRBV12-5 with TRBJ2-1, with D possibly being TRBD1 (6 bases). The DNA of the CDR3 is TGTGCTAGTGGTTTGACGGGACATGGTCTGACCAATGAGCAGTTCTTC. Its protein product is CASGLTGHGLTNEQFF.